These 12 T cell receptor beta chains share one sample of origin, sequenced in a study of blood T cell repertoires in COVID-19. Clones were read by immunoSEQ multiplex PCR, and TCRdb kept only the in-frame ones, dropping some. The table includes 200,000 to 250,000 clones, around 87% detected once. Sequencing used peripheral blood. These TCRs come from a man aged 60 to 69 with acute or convalescent COVID-19.

This clone was counted once. V usage is TRBV18 and J usage is TRBJ2-1; 11 nucleotides align to TRBD2. Germline CDR1 is KGHSH and CDR2 is LQKENI. The CDR3 has 17 amino acids. With 0 bases clipped from V and 9 bases from J, the junction kept 10 bases outside the gene matches. This CDR3 reads CASSPPSLAGGSSEQFF. The CDR3 DNA reads TGTGCCAGCTCACCACCGTCTCTAGCGGGGGGTTCCAGTGAGCAGTTCTTC.

This clone was recorded only once. CDR3 sequence (DNA): TGTGCCAGCAGCCCCTTAGCGGGTAAACAAGAGACCCAGTACTTC. This translates into CASSPLAGKQETQYF. The V and J genes are TRBV9 and TRBJ2-5, with 7 bases that match TRBD2. This CDR3 is built from 15 residues. The germline V gene encodes CDR1 SGDLS and CDR2 YYNGEE. J was trimmed by 2 bases and V by 4 bases; bases with no gene match: 8.

V gene TRBV14 combines with J gene TRBJ1-3; unclear D gene. Trimming cost V 1 base and J 1 base, with 11 bases left between them. The CDR3 consists of 16 residues. Germline CDR1 is SGHDN and CDR2 is FVKESK. The CDR3 nucleotides are TGTGCCAGCAGCCAAGTGGGCAGGTTATCTGGAAACACCATATATTTT. It codes for CASSQVGRLSGNTIYF.

V and J are TRBV3-1 (or the pseudogene TRBV3-2) and TRBJ2-5; D unresolved. Between the trimmed V and J ends, which lost 5 bases and 4 bases, there was a span of 14 bases. The CDR3 is 14 residues long. Looked up from germline, CDR1 is LGHDT and CDR2 is YNNKEL (reference sequence). CDR3 in DNA: TGTGCCAGCAGCTCTAACATCGGCGGAGAGACCCAGTACTTC. Its translation is CASSSNIGGETQYF.

V usage is TRBV9 and J usage is TRBJ2-3; a weak D match, TRBD1 (5 bases). Between the trimmed V and J ends, which lost 0 bases and 6 bases, there was a span of 20 bases. Per the germline V gene, CDR1 is SGDLS and CDR2 is YYNGEE. The CDR3 covers 17 residues. Here the CDR3 DNA reads TGTGCCAGCAGCGTAGATTTCGTGGGGCAGGGAACGGATACGCAGTATTTT. This encodes CASSVDFVGQGTDTQYF.

The chain uses TRBV6-6 and TRBJ1-5; D might be TRBD1 (6 bases). Germline V lookup: CDR1 MNHNY, CDR2 SVGAGI (reference sequence). This CDR3 has 14 residues. With 6 bases removed from V and 6 bases from J, the gap between germline ends came to 15 bases. CDR3 region: CASREDSSSQPQHF. The CDR3 DNA sequence: TGTGCCAGCAGGGAGGACAGCTCAAGTCAGCCCCAGCATTTT.

V is TRBV29-1 and J is TRBJ2-3; 7 nucleotides line up with TRBD1. The ends lost 0 bases at V and 3 bases at J; junction bases unmatched: 6. In germline, CDR1 is SQVTM, CDR2 ANQGSEA. The CDR3 is 15 amino acids. CDR3 DNA: TGCAGCGTTGAAGATAAAGGCAGGGGGACAGATACGCAGTATTTT. As protein: CSVEDKGRGTDTQYF.

This sequence joins TRBV19 and TRBJ2-6; maybe TRBD2 (6 bases). Germline CDR1 is LNHDA and CDR2 is SQIVND (reference sequence). The V end lost 1 base, the J end lost 4 bases, and 11 bases lay between the germline ends. CDR3 length: 16 amino acids. The CDR3 loop is CASSIARGTGANVLTF. Written as DNA, the CDR3 is TGTGCCAGTAGTATAGCTCGGGGGACCGGGGCCAACGTCCTGACTTTC.

The V call is TRBV6-5, the J call TRBJ1-1; 10 bases are shared with TRBD1. The CDR3 length is 15 residues. Trimming at V came to 0 bases and at J to 4 bases, leaving 2 bases not matched to a gene. Germline loops: CDR1 MNHEY, CDR2 SVGAGI. The CDR3 sequence is CASSYSDRGSTEAFF. The CDR3 DNA sequence: TGTGCCAGCAGTTACTCGGACAGGGGGTCCACTGAAGCTTTCTTT.

The chain recombines TRBV7-3 with TRBJ2-2; no reliable D call. The CDR3 has 15 residues. Germline V CDR1 and CDR2: SGHTA, FQGTGA. The V and J ends lost 3 bases and 0 bases respectively, with 8 bases between them. CDR3 sequence reads: CASSFGTANTGELFF. CDR3 nucleotide sequence: TGTGCCAGCAGCTTTGGTACAGCGAACACCGGGGAGCTGTTTTTT.

The chain recombines TRBV12-3 or TRBV12-4 with TRBJ1-2, with TRBD1 as a possible D gene (5 bases). This CDR3 contains 12 residues. V gave up 3 bases and J gave up 8 bases, with 10 bases separating them. As DNA, the CDR3 is TGTGCCAGCAGTTTCCCCGGGGGGGGCTACACCTTC. Its protein product is CASSFPGGGYTF.

The chain uses TRBV28 and TRBJ1-2, with D perhaps matching TRBD1 (6 bases). V was pared by 6 bases and J by 2 bases, with 13 bases between. This CDR3 spans 14 amino acids. The germline V gene encodes CDR1 MDHEN and CDR2 SYDVKM. Written as DNA, the CDR3 is TGTGCCAGCAGGACTGAAGGGACAAACTATGGCTACACCTTC. It codes for CASRTEGTNYGYTF.